Sequencing of this T cell receptor beta chain was carried out in a study of blood T cell repertoires in COVID-19. Study at large: COVID-19 samples from acute and convalescent phases originated in the United States, Italy and Spain.

The ends lost 2 bases at V and 3 bases at J; junction bases unmatched: 28. Germline values: CDR1 MRHNA, CDR2 SNTAGT. The CDR3 spans 23 residues. In the original workflow: By means of reference gene primer amplification, nucleated cell counts were estimated. This table comes from immunoSEQ multiplex PCR, and its TCRdb copy is limited to in-frame clones, with some not included. Clone size and V and J calls were adopted from that table, with D and trimming inferred from the DNA. The sample contains roughly 200,000 clones, approximately 80% of which appear only once. The sequenced sample consisted of peripheral blood. This clonotype was obtained from a human donor in a cohort sampled during active COVID-19. The chain joins TRBV6-4 to TRBJ2-7; 10 nucleotides match TRBD1. This CDR3 reads CASSDVGQGFRGIGKIGLYEQYF. CDR3 bases: TGTGCCAGCAGTGACGTGGGACAGGGGTTTCGAGGTATTGGTAAAATTGGGCTCTACGAGCAGTACTTC.